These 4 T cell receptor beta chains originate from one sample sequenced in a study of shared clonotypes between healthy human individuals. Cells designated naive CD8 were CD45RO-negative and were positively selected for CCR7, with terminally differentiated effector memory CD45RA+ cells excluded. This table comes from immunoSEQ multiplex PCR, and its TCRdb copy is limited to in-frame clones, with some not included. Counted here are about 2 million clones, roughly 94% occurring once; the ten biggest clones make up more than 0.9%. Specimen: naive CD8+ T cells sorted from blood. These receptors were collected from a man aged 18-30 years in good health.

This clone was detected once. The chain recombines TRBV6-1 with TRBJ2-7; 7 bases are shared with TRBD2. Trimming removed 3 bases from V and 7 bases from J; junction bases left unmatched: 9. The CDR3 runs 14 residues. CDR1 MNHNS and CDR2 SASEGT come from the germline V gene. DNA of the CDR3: TGTGCCAGCAGTGAGGGGCCCGCGGGGGAGGAGCAGTACTTC. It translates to CASSEGPAGEEQYF.

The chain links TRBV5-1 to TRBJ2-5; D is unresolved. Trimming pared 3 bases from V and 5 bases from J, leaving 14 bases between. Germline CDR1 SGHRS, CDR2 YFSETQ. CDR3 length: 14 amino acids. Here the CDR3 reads CASSWNWAGETQYF. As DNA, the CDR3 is TGCGCCAGCAGCTGGAACTGGGCAGGTGAGACCCAGTACTTC.

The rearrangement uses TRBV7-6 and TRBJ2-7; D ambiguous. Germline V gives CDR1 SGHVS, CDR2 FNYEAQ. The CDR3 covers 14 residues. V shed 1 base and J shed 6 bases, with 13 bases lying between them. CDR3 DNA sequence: TGTGCCAGCAGCTTAGAAAGAGGCTCCCCCGAGCAGTACTTC. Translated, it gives CASSLERGSPEQYF.

CDR3 nucleotide sequence: TGTGCCAGCAGCCCAAGACTAGCGGGAGGCCCGAGAGAGACCCAGTACTTC. Its translation: CASSPRLAGGPRETQYF. The rearrangement joins TRBV11-3 to TRBJ2-5; 13 bases agree with TRBD2. CDR1 is SGHNT and CDR2 is YENEEA in the germline V gene. Germline trimming cut 5 bases from V and 4 bases from J; bases unmatched to any gene: 10. The CDR3 has 17 residues.